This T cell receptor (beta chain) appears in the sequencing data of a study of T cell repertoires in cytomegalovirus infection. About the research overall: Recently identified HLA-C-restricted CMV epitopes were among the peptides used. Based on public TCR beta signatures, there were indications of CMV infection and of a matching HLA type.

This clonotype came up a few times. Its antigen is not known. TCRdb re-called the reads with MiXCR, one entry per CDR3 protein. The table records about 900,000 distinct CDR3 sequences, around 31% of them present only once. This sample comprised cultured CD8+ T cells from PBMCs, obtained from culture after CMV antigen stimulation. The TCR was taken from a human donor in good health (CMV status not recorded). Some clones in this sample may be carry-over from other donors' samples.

In DNA, the CDR3 is TGCAGCGTGTCTGAAGCTTTCTTT. This translates into CSVSEAFF. The chain is built from TRBV29-1 and TRBJ1-1; D gene ambiguous. Germline V lookup: CDR1 SQVTM, CDR2 ANQGSEA. The CDR3 sequence is 8 residues long. V was cut by 6 bases and J by 6 bases, with 2 bases left in between.